These 23 T cell receptor beta chains share one sample of origin, sequenced in a study of identifying expanded T cells in peripheral blood (dated 2019 in TCRdb). Library preparation employed the immunoSEQ multiplex PCR assay. TCRdb took over this immuneACCESS table, retaining in-frame rearrangements with V and J assigned. Such tables are incomplete; in checked studies, under half of the missing clones stem from an unresolved V gene, and the remainder is unexplained. Here the sample has approximately 120,000 clones; 88% occur a single time. 8.4% of the sample is taken by the ten largest. Sequenced input: blood. The source is a person between 18 and 75 years old in good health.

The V call is TRBV10-3, the J call TRBJ2-5; 8 bases match TRBD1. J gave up 0 bases and V 6 bases, and 6 bases lay outside the gene matches. CDR1 and CDR2 from the germline V gene are ENHRY and SYGVKD. The CDR3 is 15 residues long. CDR3 amino acids: CAISQGAADQETQYF. CDR3 nucleotides: TGTGCCATCAGCCAGGGGGCAGCGGACCAAGAGACCCAGTACTTC.

This rearrangement joins TRBV5-4 to TRBJ2-1; D is unclear. V dropped 4 bases and J dropped 15 bases, with 8 bases sitting between them. CDR1 and CDR2 from the germline V gene are SGHNT and YYREEE (reference sequence). CDR3 size: 9 residues. The CDR3 is CASSPPLFF. As DNA, the CDR3 is TGTGCCAGCAGCCCCCCGCTGTTCTTC.

V usage is TRBV5-4 and J usage is TRBJ2-6; no clear D gene. The CDR3 has 15 amino acids. The V and J ends lost 5 bases and 1 base respectively, with 10 bases between them. CDR1 and CDR2 (germline): SGHNT, YYREEE (reference sequence). The CDR3 DNA reads TGTGCCAGCAGGAGGACCGGGTCTGGGGCCAACGTCCTGACTTTC. It encodes CASRRTGSGANVLTF.

The chain carries TRBV27 and TRBJ2-1; TRBD2 agrees at 11 bases. The CDR3 contains 14 residues. Germline V gene data show CDR1 as MNHEY and CDR2 as SMNVEV (reference sequence). J lost 9 bases, V lost 7 bases, and 8 bases had no gene match. The CDR3 sequence is CASKSLAGVSEQFF. CDR3 nucleotide sequence: TGTGCCAGCAAATCACTAGCGGGAGTATCTGAGCAGTTCTTC.

This rearrangement joins TRBV18 to TRBJ1-1; TRBD1 agrees at 7 bases. With V trimmed by 2 bases and J by 6 bases, 9 bases remained unmatched. There are 15 residues in the CDR3. Germline CDR1 KGHSH, CDR2 LQKENI. The CDR3 region has the DNA TGTGCCAGCTCACCAGAGACAGGGTCATCCGCTGAAGCTTTCTTT. It encodes CASSPETGSSAEAFF.

V and J are TRBV19 and TRBJ2-7, with 8 nucleotides matching TRBD2. Germline V gene sequence: CDR1 LNHDA, CDR2 SQIVND (reference sequence). There are 13 residues in the CDR3. J lost 3 bases, V lost 6 bases, and 4 bases had no gene match. In DNA, the CDR3 is TGTGCCAGTAGATTCGCGGGGGGCTACGAGCAGTACTTC. Amino acids: CASRFAGGYEQYF.

The chain is built from TRBV19 and TRBJ1-6; no clear D. V dropped 5 bases and J dropped 6 bases, with 11 bases sitting between them. Germline CDR1 and CDR2: LNHDA and SQIVND (reference sequence). The CDR3 length is 14 residues. The CDR3 loop is CASSFEAFNSPLHF. CDR3 nucleotides: TGTGCCAGTAGTTTTGAGGCGTTTAATTCACCCCTCCACTTT.

The rearrangement links TRBV28 to TRBJ2-1; 7 nucleotides match TRBD2. The CDR3 is made up of 14 amino acids. CDR1 is MDHEN and CDR2 is SYDVKM in the germline V gene. V was clipped by 6 bases and J by 0 bases; unmatched bases: 2. The CDR3 region is CASRPSGSYNEQFF. CDR3 sequence (DNA): TGTGCCAGCAGACCTAGCGGCTCCTACAATGAGCAGTTCTTC.

The chain couples TRBV4-1 to TRBJ1-1; no definite D call. V lost 0 bases and J lost 5, with 10 bases in between. The germline V gene encodes CDR1 MGHRA and CDR2 YSYEKL. The CDR3 has 14 amino acids. This CDR3 is CASSQDLRKTEAFF. The DNA for the CDR3 is TGCGCCAGCAGCCAAGATTTAAGGAAGACTGAAGCTTTCTTT.

The J gene is TRBJ1-5, the V gene TRBV2; no clear D. This CDR3 contains 15 residues. In germline, CDR1 is SNHLY, CDR2 FYNNEI. V dropped 3 bases and J dropped 3 bases, with 12 bases sitting between them. CDR3 sequence reads: CASSDRRWTNQPQHF. The DNA of the CDR3 is TGTGCCAGCAGTGACCGACGGTGGACCAATCAGCCCCAGCATTTT.

This chain links TRBV9 with TRBJ2-5, with D tentatively TRBD2 (6 bases). Trimming took off 0 bases at V and 3 bases at J, with 12 bases between the two ends. The germline gives CDR1 SGDLS, CDR2 YYNGEE. This CDR3 has 15 residues. DNA for the CDR3: TGTGCCAGCAGCGTAGTCGGAGTAGCGGAAGAGACCCAGTACTTC. This sequence encodes CASSVVGVAEETQYF.

The chain uses TRBV28 and TRBJ2-2; possibly TRBD1 or TRBD2 for D (6 bases each). Between the trimmed V and J ends, which lost 7 bases and 5 bases, there was a span of 14 bases. The CDR3 loop spans 14 amino acids. Germline loops: CDR1 MDHEN, CDR2 SYDVKM. The CDR3 loop reads CASNRGRATGELFF. The CDR3 region has the DNA TGTGCCAGCAACCGGGGGCGGGCGACCGGGGAGCTGTTTTTT.

The V and J genes are TRBV28 and TRBJ1-2, with 9 nucleotides matching TRBD1. The CDR3 is 15 amino acids. Germline CDR1 is MDHEN and CDR2 is SYDVKM. V shed 5 bases, J shed 7 bases, and the junction held 11 bases outside the gene matches. The CDR3 sequence is CASSTTGTGTFGYTF. The CDR3, as DNA: TGTGCCAGCAGTACGACCGGGACAGGGACCTTTGGCTACACCTTC.

The chain employs TRBV30 and TRBJ2-7, with a tentative D call TRBD2 (5 bases). CDR1 and CDR2 from the germline V gene are GTSNPN and SVGIG (reference sequence). The CDR3 runs to 12 residues. Trimming pared 5 bases from V and 0 bases from J, leaving 8 bases between. CDR3 in DNA: TGTGCCTGGGAGGGCAGCTCCTACGAGCAGTACTTC. This gives the protein CAWEGSSYEQYF.

The V and J genes are TRBV6-5 and TRBJ1-5; tentative D call: TRBD1 (5 bases). Germline lookup yields CDR1 MNHEY and CDR2 SVGAGI. The CDR3 loop spans 14 amino acids. V dropped 7 bases and J dropped 4 bases, with 14 bases sitting between them. For the CDR3, the DNA is TGTGCCAGCACCACCGGGCAGGGAAATCAGCCCCAGCATTTT. Protein sequence: CASTTGQGNQPQHF.

The rearrangement uses TRBV5-1 and TRBJ2-3, with a weak D call TRBD2 (5 bases). The ends were cut back, 0 bases at V and 6 bases at J, with 8 bases in the middle. From germline, CDR1 is SGHRS and CDR2 YFSETQ. This CDR3 contains 13 residues. This CDR3 is CASSLVSGDTQYF. Here the CDR3 DNA reads TGCGCCAGCAGCTTGGTATCGGGGGATACGCAGTATTTT. Drawing the rest from reference TRBV5-1 and TRBJ2-3, the complete variable domain is KAGVTQTPRYLIKTRGQQVTLSCSPISGHRSVSWYQQTPGQGLQFLFEYFSETQRNKGNFPGRFSGRQFSNSRSEMNVSTLELGDSALYLCASSLVSGDTQYFGPGTRLTVL.

This clone was detected only a few times. CDR3 sequence: CASSLAILSEAFF. CDR3 sequence (DNA): TGTGCCAGCAGCTTAGCGATTTTATCTGAAGCTTTCTTT. This chain uses TRBV7-9 with TRBJ1-1; no definite D call. V shed 0 bases and J shed 6 bases, with 8 bases lying between them. Germline CDR1 SEHNR, CDR2 FQNEAQ (reference sequence). This CDR3 contains 13 residues.

This clone was observed once. V usage is TRBV9 and J usage is TRBJ1-2; no reliable D call. In germline, CDR1 is SGDLS, CDR2 YYNGEE. The CDR3 is 14 amino acids. The V gene lost 3 bases and the J gene lost 4 bases, with 13 bases spanning the gap. The DNA for the CDR3 is TGTGCCAGCAGCGACCACGGAGGGCCCTATGGCTACACCTTC. This codes for CASSDHGGPYGYTF. The full variable domain, its missing parts supplied by reference TRBV9 and TRBJ1-2, is DSGVTQTPKHLITATGQRVTLRCSPRSGDLSVYWYQQSLDQGLQFLIQYYNGEERAKGNILERFSAQQFPDLHSELNLSSLELGDSALYFCASSDHGGPYGYTFGSGTRLTVV.

This clone was recorded a few times. V gene TRBV5-8 combines with J gene TRBJ2-1; D is ambiguous. Germline V gene sequence: CDR1 SGHTS, CDR2 YDEGEE. CDR3 length: 13 residues. Trimming cost V 3 bases and J 4 bases, with 8 bases left between them. The CDR3 DNA follows: TGTGCCAGCAGCTCCGGGCCTTACAATGAGCAGTTCTTC. Its translation is CASSSGPYNEQFF.

V and J are TRBV27 and TRBJ1-1; D remains ambiguous. The CDR3 loop spans 16 amino acids. V dropped 7 bases and J dropped 0 bases, with 18 bases sitting between them. Per the germline V gene, CDR1 is MNHEY and CDR2 is SMNVEV (reference sequence). As DNA, the CDR3 is TGTGCCAGCACCCCTCTCACCGCGGGGATGAACACTGAAGCTTTCTTT. It encodes CASTPLTAGMNTEAFF.

This chain links TRBV28 with TRBJ2-1; D is ambiguous. This CDR3 spans 15 amino acids. Germline V gene data show CDR1 as MDHEN and CDR2 as SYDVKM. V lost 5 bases to trimming and J lost 9 bases, with 20 bases between them. CDR3 coding DNA: TGTGCCAGCAGTACACCCTCGGGTGACGGTGGTGAGCAGTTCTTC. This translates into CASSTPSGDGGEQFF.

CDR3 sequence: CARVGTEAFF. The CDR3 bases are TGTGCCAGAGTCGGGACAGAAGCTTTCTTT. J is TRBJ1-1 and V is TRBV21-1; the table calls TRBD1, which could not be checked here. TRBV21-1 is reported as a pseudogene. The CDR3 totals 10 residues.

This chain joins TRBV29-1 and TRBJ2-7; the match to TRBD2 covers 13 bases. The junction had 28 bases not matched to a gene; V was cut back by 5 bases and J by 3 bases. The CDR3 is 22 residues long. Germline values: CDR1 SQVTM, CDR2 ANQGSEA. The CDR3 loop reads CSVTDRRTSGSVGASAYYEQYF. CDR3 coding DNA: TGCAGCGTTACTGATAGGAGGACTAGCGGGAGCGTAGGGGCCTCGGCTTACTACGAGCAGTACTTC.